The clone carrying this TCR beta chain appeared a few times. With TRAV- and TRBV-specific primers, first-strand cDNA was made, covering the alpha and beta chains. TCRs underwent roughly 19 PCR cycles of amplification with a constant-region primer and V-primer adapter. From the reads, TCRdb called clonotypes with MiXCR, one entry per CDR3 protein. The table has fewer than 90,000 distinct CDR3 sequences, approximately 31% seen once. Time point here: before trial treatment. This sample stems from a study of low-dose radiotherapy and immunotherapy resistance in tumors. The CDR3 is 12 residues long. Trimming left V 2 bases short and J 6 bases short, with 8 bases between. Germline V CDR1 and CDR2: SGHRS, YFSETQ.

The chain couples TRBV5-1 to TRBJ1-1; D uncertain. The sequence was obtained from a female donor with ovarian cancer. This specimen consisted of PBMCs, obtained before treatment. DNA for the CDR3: TGCGCCAGCAGCTTCGACAATGCTGAAGCTTTCTTT. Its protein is CASSFDNAEAFF.